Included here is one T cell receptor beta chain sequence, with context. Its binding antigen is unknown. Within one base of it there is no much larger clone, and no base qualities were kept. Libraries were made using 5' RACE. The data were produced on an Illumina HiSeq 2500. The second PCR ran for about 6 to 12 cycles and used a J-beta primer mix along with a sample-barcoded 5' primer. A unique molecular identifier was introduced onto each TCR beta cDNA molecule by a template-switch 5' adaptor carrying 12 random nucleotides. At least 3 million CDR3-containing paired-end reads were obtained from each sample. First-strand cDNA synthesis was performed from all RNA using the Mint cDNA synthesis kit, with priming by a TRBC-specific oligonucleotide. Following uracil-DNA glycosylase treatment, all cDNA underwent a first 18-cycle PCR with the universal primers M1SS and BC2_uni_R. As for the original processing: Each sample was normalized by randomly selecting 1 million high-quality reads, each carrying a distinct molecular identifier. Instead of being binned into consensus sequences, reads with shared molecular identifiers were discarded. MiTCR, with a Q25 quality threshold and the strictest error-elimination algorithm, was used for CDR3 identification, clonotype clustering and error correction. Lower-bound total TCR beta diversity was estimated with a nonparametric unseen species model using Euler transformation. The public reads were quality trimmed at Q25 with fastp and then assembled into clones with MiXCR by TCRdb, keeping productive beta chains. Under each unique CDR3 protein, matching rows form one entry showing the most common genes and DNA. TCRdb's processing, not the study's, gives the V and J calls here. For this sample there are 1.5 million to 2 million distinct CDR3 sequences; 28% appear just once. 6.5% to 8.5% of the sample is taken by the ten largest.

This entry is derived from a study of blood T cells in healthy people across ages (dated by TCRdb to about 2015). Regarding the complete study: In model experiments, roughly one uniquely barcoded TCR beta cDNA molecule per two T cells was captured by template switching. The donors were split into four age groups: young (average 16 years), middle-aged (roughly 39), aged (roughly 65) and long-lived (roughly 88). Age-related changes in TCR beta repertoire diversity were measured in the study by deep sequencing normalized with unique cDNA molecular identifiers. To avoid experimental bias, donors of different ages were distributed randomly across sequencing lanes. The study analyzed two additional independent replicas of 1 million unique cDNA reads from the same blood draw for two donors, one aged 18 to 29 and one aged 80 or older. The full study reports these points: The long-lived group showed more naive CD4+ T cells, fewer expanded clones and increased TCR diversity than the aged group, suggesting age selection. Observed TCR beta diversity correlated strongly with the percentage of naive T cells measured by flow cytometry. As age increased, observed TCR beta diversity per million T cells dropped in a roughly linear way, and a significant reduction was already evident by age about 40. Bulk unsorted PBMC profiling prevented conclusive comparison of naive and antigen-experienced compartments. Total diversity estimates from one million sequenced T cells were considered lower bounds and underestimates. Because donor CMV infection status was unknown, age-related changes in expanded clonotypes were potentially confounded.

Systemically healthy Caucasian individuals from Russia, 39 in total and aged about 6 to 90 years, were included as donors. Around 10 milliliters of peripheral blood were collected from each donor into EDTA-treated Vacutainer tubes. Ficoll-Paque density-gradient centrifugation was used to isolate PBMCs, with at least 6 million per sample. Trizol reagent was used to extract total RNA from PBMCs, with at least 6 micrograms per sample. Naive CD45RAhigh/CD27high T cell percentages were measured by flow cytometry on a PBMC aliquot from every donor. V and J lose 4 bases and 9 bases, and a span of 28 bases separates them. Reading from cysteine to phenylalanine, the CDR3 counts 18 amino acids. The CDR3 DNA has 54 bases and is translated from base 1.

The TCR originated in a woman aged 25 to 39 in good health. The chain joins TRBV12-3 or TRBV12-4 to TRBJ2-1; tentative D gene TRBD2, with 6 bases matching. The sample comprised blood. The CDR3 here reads CASSSRGSAGRSRGEQFF. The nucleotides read TGTGCCAGCAGTTCCCGAGGTTCGGCGGGACGGTCGAGGGGTGAGCAGTTCTTC.